This TCR beta chain was observed in a study of cytomegalovirus exposure and HLA in healthy donors. Whole-study findings and limits: For presence/absence analyses, sequencing depth was assumed to be roughly uniform across donors. Productive status was seen about 87% or about 30% of the time for most TCR beta V segments in an earlier analysis. The study recorded 150 to 200 TCR beta chains that were cytomegalovirus-associated.

It was healthy bone marrow donors who served as donors. V shed 1 base and J 5 bases; nucleotides not matched to a gene: 9. Per germline, CDR1 LGHNA and CDR2 YSLEER. This CDR3 comprises 16 residues. The primer mix had 60 Vbeta and 13 Jbeta primers. Assay used: immunoSEQ multiplex PCR; TCRdb lists only in-frame clones, some missing. The sample contains over 100,000 clones, 55% to 80% of which appear only once. The sample holds a few counts of this clone. Its antigen is still unknown. Sequenced material: PBMCs. V is TRBV4-3 and J is TRBJ2-7; TRBD2 matches 9 bases. The receptor was isolated from a woman aged 30 to 39 in good health and CMV-seronegative. CDR3 nucleotides: TGCGCCAGCAGCCAAGGTGGCGGGAGGGCCAAGGACGAGCAGTACTTC. Translating gives CASSQGGGRAKDEQYF.